This entry lists 11 T cell receptor beta chains sequenced from one sample in a study of T cell responses to AZD1222 COVID-19 vaccine. Here immunoSEQ multiplex PCR was the method, and the copy in TCRdb shows in-frame clones only, minus some. The sample yields roughly 200,000 clones, about 92% seen once. The sample was peripheral blood, taken 28 days after the second dose of the MenACWY control vaccine. These receptors were collected from an adult who received the MenACWY meningococcal vaccine as a control.

The chain recombines TRBV5-1 with TRBJ2-1, with D unclear. V lost 0 bases, J lost 5 bases, and 9 bases lay in between. CDR3 length equals 14 residues. CDR1 SGHRS and CDR2 YFSETQ come from the germline V gene. In nucleotides, the CDR3 is TGCGCCAGCAGCTTGGCCTCCCAAAACAATGAGCAGTTCTTC. Protein product: CASSLASQNNEQFF. Based on the CDR3 plus reference TRBV5-1 and TRBJ2-1, the full variable domain is KAGVTQTPRYLIKTRGQQVTLSCSPISGHRSVSWYQQTPGQGLQFLFEYFSETQRNKGNFPGRFSGRQFSNSRSEMNVSTLELGDSALYLCASSLASQNNEQFFGPGTRLTVL.

The chain couples TRBV27 to TRBJ2-7; D might be TRBD1 (6 bases). The CDR3 consists of 13 residues. CDR1 and CDR2 from the germline V gene are MNHEY and SMNVEV (reference sequence). V was pared by 0 bases and J by 3 bases, with 6 bases between. The CDR3 nucleotides are TGTGCCAGCAGTTTATCAGGGGGCTACGAGCAGTACTTC. It translates to CASSLSGGYEQYF.

The CDR3 DNA reads TGTGCCAGCGGGTGGACATCGAGCTCCTACGAGCAGTACTTC. It specifies CASGWTSSSYEQYF. V and J are TRBV27 and TRBJ2-7, with D possibly being TRBD1 (5 bases). Germline CDR1 MNHEY, CDR2 SMNVEV (reference sequence). The V end was cut by 8 bases, the J end by 0 bases, with 14 bases between. The CDR3 runs to 14 residues.

V is TRBV27 and J is TRBJ1-5; weak D call: TRBD1 (5 bases). V dropped 3 bases and J dropped 2 bases, with 11 bases sitting between them. This CDR3 is 15 amino acids long. Germline V CDR1 and CDR2: MNHEY, SMNVEV (reference sequence). The CDR3: CASSLGWGGNQPQHF. CDR3 coding DNA: TGTGCCAGCAGTTTGGGATGGGGGGGCAATCAGCCCCAGCATTTT.

The chain links TRBV9 to TRBJ2-2, with 14 bases identical to TRBD2. The germline CDR1 and CDR2 sequences are SGDLS and YYNGEE. CDR3 length: 16 amino acids. The V segment lost 4 bases and the J segment 6 bases; nucleotides outside the gene matches: 5. The CDR3 DNA sequence: TGTGCCAGCAGCCCCGGGACTAGCGGGAGATCCGGGGAGCTGTTTTTT. Encoded protein: CASSPGTSGRSGELFF. The variable domain in full, with the rest retrieved from reference TRBV9 and TRBJ2-2, is DSGVTQTPKHLITATGQRVTLRCSPRSGDLSVYWYQQSLDQGLQFLIQYYNGEERAKGNILERFSAQQFPDLHSELNLSSLELGDSALYFCASSPGTSGRSGELFFGEGSRLTVL.

The chain carries TRBV28 and TRBJ1-5; no clear D gene. The CDR3 has 14 residues. V dropped 5 bases and J dropped 7 bases, with 15 bases sitting between them. The germline V gene encodes CDR1 MDHEN and CDR2 SYDVKM. CDR3: CASSPTRRGQPQHF. The CDR3 DNA is TGTGCCAGCAGTCCGACCCGAAGAGGCCAGCCCCAGCATTTT.

The rearrangement uses TRBV27 and TRBJ2-3; D may be TRBD2 (6 bases). Germline V lookup: CDR1 MNHEY, CDR2 SMNVEV (reference sequence). Between the trimmed V and J ends, which lost 6 bases and 2 bases, there was a span of 24 bases. The CDR3 length is 18 residues. The CDR3 DNA is TGTGCCAGCAGGGAGGGCCCCCGGGCCCTACGGGCCACAGATACGCAGTATTTT. It codes for CASREGPRALRATDTQYF.

The rearrangement joins TRBV2 to TRBJ2-2; no clear D. The germline V and J ends were trimmed by 5 bases and 5 bases, with 12 bases remaining between them. CDR1 is SNHLY, CDR2 FYNNEI, per germline. The CDR3 totals 14 residues. Here the CDR3 DNA reads TGTGCCAGCAGTATGAGACATTCTACCGGGGAGCTGTTTTTT. Protein sequence: CASSMRHSTGELFF.

The sample holds one count of this clone. V usage is TRBV27 and J usage is TRBJ2-4, with 7 bases aligning to TRBD1. After removal of 8 bases from V and 1 base from J, the junction contained 8 bases not matched to a gene. Germline V gives CDR1 MNHEY, CDR2 SMNVEV (reference sequence). This CDR3 has 15 residues. The CDR3: CASGTGVWAKNIQYF. CDR3 bases: TGTGCCAGCGGAACAGGGGTTTGGGCCAAAAACATTCAGTACTTC.

The rearrangement uses TRBV5-1 and TRBJ2-1; 10 positions agree with TRBD2. Germline CDR1 is SGHRS and CDR2 is YFSETQ. The junction had 13 bases not matched to a gene; V was cut back by 4 bases and J by 12 bases. The length of the CDR3 is 15 residues. CDR3 in amino acids: CASSPESGRASGQFF. For the CDR3, the DNA is TGCGCCAGCAGCCCCGAGAGCGGGAGGGCCTCAGGGCAGTTCTTC.

The chain has TRBV28 and TRBJ2-3; possibly TRBD1 for D (5 bases). Trimming stripped 6 bases from V and 2 bases from J, with 6 bases between. The V gene's germline CDR1 is MDHEN and CDR2 SYDVKM. The CDR3 spans 12 residues. The CDR3 DNA follows: TGTGCCAGCAGACAGGTCACAGATACGCAGTATTTT. Translating gives CASRQVTDTQYF. Variable domain in full (rest from reference TRBV28 and TRBJ2-3): DVKVTQSSRYLVKRTGEKVFLECVQDMDHENMFWYRQDPGLGLRLIYFSYDVKMKEKGDIPEGYSVSREKKERFSLILESASTNQTSMYLCASRQVTDTQYFGPGTRLTVL.